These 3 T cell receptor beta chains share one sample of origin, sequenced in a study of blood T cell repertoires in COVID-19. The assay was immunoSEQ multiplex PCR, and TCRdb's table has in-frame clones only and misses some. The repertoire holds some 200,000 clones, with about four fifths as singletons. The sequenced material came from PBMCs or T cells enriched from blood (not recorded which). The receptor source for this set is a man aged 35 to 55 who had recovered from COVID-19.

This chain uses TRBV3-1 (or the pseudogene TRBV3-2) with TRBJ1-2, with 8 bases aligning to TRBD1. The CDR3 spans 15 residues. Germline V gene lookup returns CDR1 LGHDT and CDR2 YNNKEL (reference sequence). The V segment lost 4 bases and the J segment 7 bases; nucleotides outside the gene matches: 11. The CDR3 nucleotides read TGTGCCAGCAGCCCCCCAACCAGGGGGCGAGGTGGCTACACCTTC. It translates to CASSPPTRGRGGYTF.

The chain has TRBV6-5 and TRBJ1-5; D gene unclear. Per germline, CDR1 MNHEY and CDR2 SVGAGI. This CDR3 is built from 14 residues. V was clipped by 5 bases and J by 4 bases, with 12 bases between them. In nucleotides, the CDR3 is TGTGCCAGCAGTCCCCAACTAGGGAATCAGCCCCAGCATTTT. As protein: CASSPQLGNQPQHF.

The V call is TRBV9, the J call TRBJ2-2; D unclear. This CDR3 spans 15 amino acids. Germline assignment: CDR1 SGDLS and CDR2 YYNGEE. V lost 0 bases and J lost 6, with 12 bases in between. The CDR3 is CASSVDATPSGELFF. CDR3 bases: TGTGCCAGCAGCGTAGACGCAACACCCTCCGGGGAGCTGTTTTTT.